The present T cell receptor beta chain was sequenced within a study of monozygotic twins with inflammatory bowel disease. Using the 5' RACE reads, TCRdb records one entry per CDR3 protein without DNA. This repertoire comprises 300,000 to 350,000 distinct CDR3 sequences; its ten largest clones make up approximately 2%. Sequencing input: blood. This receptor was obtained from a human donor with ulcerative colitis or Crohn's disease, or a healthy co-twin of an affected twin (not recorded which).

The CDR3 protein is CASSWTGMSTEAFF. The chain carries TRBV5-1 and TRBJ1-1; TCRdb lists TRBD1, though no DNA is available to test this call. Germline V lookup: CDR1 SGHRS, CDR2 YFSETQ. The CDR3 is 14 residues long.